Listed below are T cell receptor beta chains from one sample, sequenced in a study of cytomegalovirus exposure and HLA in healthy donors. Here immunoSEQ multiplex PCR was the method, and the copy in TCRdb shows in-frame clones only, minus some. The table includes 65,000 to 70,000 clones, approximately 72% detected once. The sequenced sample was PBMCs. The source is a woman aged 25-40 years in good health and CMV-seronegative. Both conserved end residues are part of each CDR3. Fields, in order: clone size, J gene, D gene, V gene, CDR3 length, CDR3 DNA, CDR3 protein. A D gene is named only where the DNA matches it firmly. The listing skips clone size in some rows; elsewhere it reads once, few, many or a size class.

abundance: many; j_gene: TRBJ2-7; d_gene: TRBD1; v_gene: TRBV7-9; len: 18; CDR3nt: TGTGCCAGCAGGGATGGGGAAGACCCGGGACAGTCCGTCCACGAGCAGTACTTC; CDR3aa: CASRDGEDPGQSVHEQYF
abundance: few; j_gene: TRBJ2-6; d_gene: NA; v_gene: TRBV14; len: 15; CDR3nt: TGTGCCAGCAGCCCCGGTTACTCTGGGGCCAACGTCCTGACTTTC; CDR3aa: CASSPGYSGANVLTF
abundance: few; j_gene: TRBJ1-2; d_gene: NA; v_gene: TRBV6-5; len: 15; CDR3nt: TGTGCCACCCGGGGGACTGATGAACCACTTGGGGGCTACACCTTC; CDR3aa: CATRGTDEPLGGYTF
abundance: NA; j_gene: TRBJ2-2; d_gene: NA; v_gene: TRBV7-8; len: 16; CDR3nt: TGTGCCAGCAGCGTTCGGGACACTACGAACACCGGGGAGCTGTTTTTT; CDR3aa: CASSVRDTTNTGELFF
abundance: NA; j_gene: TRBJ2-3; d_gene: TRBD1; v_gene: TRBV4-1; len: 15; CDR3nt: TGCGCCAGCAGCCTTGGGACAGGGAGAATGGATACGCAGTATTTT; CDR3aa: CASSLGTGRMDTQYF
abundance: NA; j_gene: TRBJ2-3; d_gene: TRBD2; v_gene: TRBV5-1; len: 17; CDR3nt: TGCGCCAGCAGCCCTGGGACTAGCGGGGCAGGGGCAGATACGCAGTATTTT; CDR3aa: CASSPGTSGAGADTQYF
abundance: NA; j_gene: TRBJ1-1; d_gene: TRBD1; v_gene: TRBV11-3; len: 13; CDR3nt: TGTGCCAGCAGCTTAAACAGGGGCACTGAAGCTTTCTTT; CDR3aa: CASSLNRGTEAFF
abundance: NA; j_gene: TRBJ1-2; d_gene: NA; v_gene: TRBV9; len: 10; CDR3nt: TGTGCCAGCAGCCGAGATGGCTACACCTTC; CDR3aa: CASSRDGYTF
abundance: NA; j_gene: TRBJ2-5; d_gene: NA; v_gene: TRBV7-2; len: 14; CDR3nt: TGTGCCAGCAGCCTAGACAGGCGCAAAGAGACCCAGTACTTC; CDR3aa: CASSLDRRKETQYF
abundance: NA; j_gene: TRBJ2-7; d_gene: NA; v_gene: TRBV6-6; len: 16; CDR3nt: TGTGCCAGCAGTTACTCGACAGGGAGGCCCCGTTACGAGCAGTACTTC; CDR3aa: CASSYSTGRPRYEQYF
abundance: NA; j_gene: TRBJ2-2; d_gene: TRBD2; v_gene: TRBV30; len: 17; CDR3nt: TGTGCCTGGAGTCAATGGATGGGACTAGCTTGGGCCGGGGAGCTGTTTTTT; CDR3aa: CAWSQWMGLAWAGELFF
abundance: NA; j_gene: TRBJ2-2; d_gene: TRBD2; v_gene: TRBV7-2; len: 15; CDR3nt: TGTGCCAGCACCCCGGGCGGGGGTCTTACCGGGGAGCTGTTTTTT; CDR3aa: CASTPGGGLTGELFF
abundance: once; j_gene: TRBJ2-7; d_gene: TRBD1; v_gene: TRBV30; len: 15; CDR3nt: TGTGCCTGGAGTGCACGGGACAGGGGAATTTACGAGCAGTACTTC; CDR3aa: CAWSARDRGIYEQYF
abundance: NA; j_gene: TRBJ2-7; d_gene: TRBD1; v_gene: TRBV29-1; len: 13; CDR3nt: TGCAGCGTTCCGGGACAGGGGAGGTCCGAGCAGTACTTC; CDR3aa: CSVPGQGRSEQYF
abundance: NA; j_gene: TRBJ1-2; d_gene: TRBD1; v_gene: TRBV5-1; len: 14; CDR3nt: TGCGCCAGCAGCTCGGGGACAGTTGATAAGGGCTACACCTTC; CDR3aa: CASSSGTVDKGYTF
abundance: NA; j_gene: TRBJ1-6; d_gene: NA; v_gene: TRBV7-9; len: 13; CDR3nt: TGTGCCAGCCTGGGGGCAACGAATTCACCCCTCCACTTT; CDR3aa: CASLGATNSPLHF
abundance: NA; j_gene: TRBJ2-1; d_gene: TRBD1; v_gene: TRBV6-1; len: 17; CDR3nt: TGTGCCAGCAGTGAAGACGTTTGGACAGGGATATACAATGAGCAGTTCTTC; CDR3aa: CASSEDVWTGIYNEQFF
abundance: once; j_gene: TRBJ2-2; d_gene: NA; v_gene: TRBV4-3; len: 14; CDR3nt: TGCGCCAGCAGCCACCAACACACGGGCGGGGAGCTGTTTTTT; CDR3aa: CASSHQHTGGELFF
abundance: once; j_gene: TRBJ2-5; d_gene: NA; v_gene: TRBV2; len: 13; CDR3nt: TGTGCCAGCAGTGGAAGGAGGGGAGAGACCCAGTACTTC; CDR3aa: CASSGRRGETQYF
abundance: NA; j_gene: TRBJ2-2; d_gene: NA; v_gene: TRBV5-6; len: 17; CDR3nt: TGTGCCAGCAGCTTTAGATTCGAGACAGCGAACACCGGGGAGCTGTTTTTT; CDR3aa: CASSFRFETANTGELFF
abundance: NA; j_gene: TRBJ1-3; d_gene: NA; v_gene: TRBV27; len: 18; CDR3nt: TGTGCCAGCAGTTCGACCTCTCGAGGCGGGCGCCCTGGAAACACCATATATTTT; CDR3aa: CASSSTSRGGRPGNTIYF
abundance: NA; j_gene: TRBJ1-4; d_gene: TRBD1; v_gene: TRBV7-9; len: 16; CDR3nt: TGTGCCAGCAGCTTAGGCGGACAGGGCTTTAATGAAAAACTGTTTTTT; CDR3aa: CASSLGGQGFNEKLFF
abundance: NA; j_gene: TRBJ1-4; d_gene: NA; v_gene: TRBV6-6; len: 11; CDR3nt: TGTGCCAGCAGTTACGACAGGAAGGTGTTTTTT; CDR3aa: CASSYDRKVFF
abundance: NA; j_gene: TRBJ2-7; d_gene: TRBD1; v_gene: TRBV10-3; len: 13; CDR3nt: TGTGCCATCAGTGTACAGGGGGCGTACGAGCAGTACTTC; CDR3aa: CAISVQGAYEQYF
abundance: once; j_gene: TRBJ2-2; d_gene: TRBD1; v_gene: TRBV2; len: 15; CDR3nt: TGTGCCAGCAGAAGGACAGGGGGCGACACCGGGGAGCTGTTTTTT; CDR3aa: CASRRTGGDTGELFF
abundance: NA; j_gene: TRBJ2-3; d_gene: NA; v_gene: TRBV27; len: 17; CDR3nt: TGTGCCAGCAGTATCGGACTATCGGGCGCCAACACAGATACGCAGTATTTT; CDR3aa: CASSIGLSGANTDTQYF
abundance: NA; j_gene: TRBJ2-7; d_gene: NA; v_gene: TRBV30; len: 12; CDR3nt: TGTGCCTGGCTCGGGTCCTCCTACGAGCAGTACTTC; CDR3aa: CAWLGSSYEQYF
abundance: once; j_gene: TRBJ2-7; d_gene: TRBD1; v_gene: TRBV2; len: 12; CDR3nt: TGTGCCAGCAGAGACAGGGTAAACGAGCAGTACTTC; CDR3aa: CASRDRVNEQYF
abundance: NA; j_gene: TRBJ2-2; d_gene: NA; v_gene: TRBV7-9; len: 15; CDR3nt: TGTGCCAGCAGCTTACAACAGTCGAACACCGGGGAGCTGTTTTTT; CDR3aa: CASSLQQSNTGELFF
abundance: NA; j_gene: TRBJ2-7; d_gene: NA; v_gene: TRBV19; len: 13; CDR3nt: TGTGCCAGTAGTATAGTAGGAGGGTCCGAGCAGTACTTC; CDR3aa: CASSIVGGSEQYF
abundance: NA; j_gene: TRBJ1-2; d_gene: NA; v_gene: TRBV20-1; len: 11; CDR3nt: TGCAGTGCGAAAGCAGGAGGAGGCTACACCTTC; CDR3aa: CSAKAGGGYTF
abundance: few; j_gene: TRBJ1-2; d_gene: TRBD1; v_gene: TRBV4-3; len: 16; CDR3nt: TGCGCCAGCAGCCATTCCGGGACAGGGGAGCACTATGGCTACACCTTC; CDR3aa: CASSHSGTGEHYGYTF
abundance: once; j_gene: TRBJ1-5; d_gene: NA; v_gene: TRBV27; len: 11; CDR3nt: TGTGCCCACCGGGATGCGCAGCCCCAGCATTTT; CDR3aa: CAHRDAQPQHF
abundance: NA; j_gene: TRBJ1-1; d_gene: TRBD1; v_gene: TRBV11-1; len: 15; CDR3nt: TGTGCCAGCAGCCCCGGGACAGGGATCAACACTGAAGCTTTCTTT; CDR3aa: CASSPGTGINTEAFF
abundance: few; j_gene: TRBJ1-5; d_gene: TRBD1; v_gene: TRBV14; len: 16; CDR3nt: TGTGCCAGCAGCCAAGGGACAGGGGGCTTGGGTCAGCCCCAGCATTTT; CDR3aa: CASSQGTGGLGQPQHF
abundance: NA; j_gene: TRBJ2-3; d_gene: NA; v_gene: TRBV18; len: 13; CDR3nt: TGTGCCAGCCTAGGTCAGCAAACAGATACGCAGTATTTT; CDR3aa: CASLGQQTDTQYF
abundance: NA; j_gene: TRBJ1-2; d_gene: NA; v_gene: TRBV7-9; len: 11; CDR3nt: TGTGCCAGCAGCTTTCAGTATGGCTACACCTTC; CDR3aa: CASSFQYGYTF
abundance: NA; j_gene: TRBJ1-2; d_gene: TRBD1; v_gene: TRBV10-1; len: 15; CDR3nt: TGCGCCAGCAGTGAAAGGGACAGAGAGAACTATGGCTACACCTTC; CDR3aa: CASSERDRENYGYTF
abundance: NA; j_gene: TRBJ2-1; d_gene: NA; v_gene: TRBV12-5; len: 19; CDR3nt: TGTGCTAGTGGTTTGGACCCAGAGGATTGGCAGCAGGGTTACAATGAGCAGTTCTTC; CDR3aa: CASGLDPEDWQQGYNEQFF
abundance: NA; j_gene: TRBJ2-5; d_gene: TRBD2; v_gene: TRBV13; len: 16; CDR3nt: TGTGCCAGCAGCTCCCGACTAGCGGGAGTCCAAGAGACCCAGTACTTC; CDR3aa: CASSSRLAGVQETQYF
abundance: few; j_gene: TRBJ2-2; d_gene: NA; v_gene: TRBV6-1; len: 11; CDR3nt: TGTGCCAGCGCCCGGGCCGGGGAGCTGTTTTTT; CDR3aa: CASARAGELFF
abundance: few; j_gene: TRBJ1-4; d_gene: NA; v_gene: TRBV5-1; len: 13; CDR3nt: TGCGCCAGCAGCTTGGGGTCCGGGGAAAAACTGTTTTTT; CDR3aa: CASSLGSGEKLFF
abundance: NA; j_gene: TRBJ1-1; d_gene: TRBD1; v_gene: TRBV30; len: 15; CDR3nt: TGTGCCTGGAACGGCCAGGGGGACTGGAGCCCTGAAGCTTTCTTT; CDR3aa: CAWNGQGDWSPEAFF
abundance: few; j_gene: TRBJ2-3; d_gene: NA; v_gene: TRBV15; len: 14; CDR3nt: TGTGCCACCAGCCCAAAAGGGGGGGCAGATACGCAGTATTTT; CDR3aa: CATSPKGGADTQYF
abundance: NA; j_gene: TRBJ1-5; d_gene: NA; v_gene: TRBV2; len: 15; CDR3nt: TGTGCCAGCAGTTGGGACTCTGGAGGAGTTCAGCCCCAGCATTTT; CDR3aa: CASSWDSGGVQPQHF
abundance: once; j_gene: TRBJ1-4; d_gene: NA; v_gene: TRBV30; len: 14; CDR3nt: TGTGCCTGGAGTGTACGGTATGGTAATGAAAAACTGTTTTTT; CDR3aa: CAWSVRYGNEKLFF
abundance: NA; j_gene: TRBJ2-1; d_gene: NA; v_gene: TRBV15; len: 12; CDR3nt: TGTGCCACCAGCAGAGACAGGAATGAGCAGTTCTTC; CDR3aa: CATSRDRNEQFF
abundance: NA; j_gene: TRBJ1-2; d_gene: NA; v_gene: TRBV10-3; len: 14; CDR3nt: TGTGCCATCACCCTCGGGGATACTAACTATGGCTACACCTTC; CDR3aa: CAITLGDTNYGYTF
abundance: many; j_gene: TRBJ2-3; d_gene: NA; v_gene: TRBV6-6; len: 16; CDR3nt: TGTGCCAGCCCCCCTATATGGACTGATCGCACAGATACGCAGTATTTT; CDR3aa: CASPPIWTDRTDTQYF
abundance: NA; j_gene: TRBJ1-3; d_gene: NA; v_gene: TRBV29-1; len: 13; CDR3nt: TGCAGCGTCGAGGGTGCGGAGGGGAACACCATATATTTT; CDR3aa: CSVEGAEGNTIYF
abundance: few; j_gene: TRBJ2-2; d_gene: TRBD1; v_gene: TRBV5-4; len: 15; CDR3nt: TGTGCCAGCAGCCAGGGGACAGGGTACACCGGGGAGCTGTTTTTT; CDR3aa: CASSQGTGYTGELFF
abundance: NA; j_gene: TRBJ1-2; d_gene: NA; v_gene: TRBV5-5; len: 14; CDR3nt: TGTGCCAGCAGTATCGAACAGGGTTCCTATGGCTACACCTTC; CDR3aa: CASSIEQGSYGYTF
abundance: once; j_gene: TRBJ1-1; d_gene: NA; v_gene: TRBV6-6; len: 12; CDR3nt: TGTGCCAGCAGTTACTCTGACAGGCCGGCTTTCTTT; CDR3aa: CASSYSDRPAFF
abundance: few; j_gene: TRBJ1-4; d_gene: TRBD1; v_gene: TRBV6-5; len: 15; CDR3nt: TGTGCCAGCAGTTACTCCGGGACAGGGGTGGAAAAACTGTTTTTT; CDR3aa: CASSYSGTGVEKLFF
abundance: NA; j_gene: TRBJ1-2; d_gene: NA; v_gene: TRBV6-1; len: 11; CDR3nt: TGTGCCAGCAGGGCAATCTATGGCTACACCTTC; CDR3aa: CASRAIYGYTF
abundance: NA; j_gene: TRBJ1-2; d_gene: TRBD1; v_gene: TRBV6-4; len: 15; CDR3nt: TGTGCCAGCAGTGACTCGGGACAGGGGGTACGAGGCTACACCTTC; CDR3aa: CASSDSGQGVRGYTF
abundance: NA; j_gene: TRBJ2-7; d_gene: NA; v_gene: TRBV4-3; len: 15; CDR3nt: TGCGCCAGCAGCCAAGATCTAGTCAGGGCCCACGAGCAGTACTTC; CDR3aa: CASSQDLVRAHEQYF
abundance: NA; j_gene: TRBJ1-1; d_gene: NA; v_gene: TRBV7-8; len: 14; CDR3nt: TGTGCCAGCAGCTTAGCGGCAGAGAACACTGAAGCTTTCTTT; CDR3aa: CASSLAAENTEAFF